A selection of T cell receptor beta chains follows, all from one sample in a study of blood T cell repertoires in COVID-19. Sequencing used immunoSEQ multiplex PCR; TCRdb keeps in-frame clones, though not all of them. The sample lists tens of thousands of clones, about 90% occurring once. Sequencing was performed on peripheral blood. The receptors stem from a human donor in a cohort sampled during active COVID-19. Both conserved end residues are part of each CDR3. Fields, in order: J gene, clone size, V gene, D gene, CDR3 protein, CDR3 DNA. A D gene is named only where the DNA matches it firmly. Clone size appears in some rows only: once, few, many, or a class for an expanded clone.

J: TRBJ1-2; size: NA; V: TRBV7-3; D: NA; CDR3: CASRVVNYGYTF; DNA: TGTGCCAGCAGGGTAGTTAACTATGGCTACACCTTC
J: TRBJ1-6; size: once; V: TRBV25-1; D: NA; CDR3: CASTGFDNSPLHF; DNA: TGTGCCAGCACAGGGTTCGATAATTCACCCCTCCACTTT
J: TRBJ1-1; size: NA; V: TRBV3-1/TRBV3-2; D: TRBD1; CDR3: CASSRGTDVNTEAFF; DNA: TGTGCCAGCAGCCGTGGGACAGATGTAAACACTGAAGCTTTCTTT
J: TRBJ2-3; size: NA; V: TRBV19; D: NA; CDR3: CASSQRRGRLTQYF; DNA: TGTGCCAGTAGCCAGAGAAGGGGGAGATTGACGCAGTATTTT
J: TRBJ2-5; size: NA; V: TRBV6-1; D: NA; CDR3: CASSEWPGDVRWTQYF; DNA: TGTGCCAGCAGTGAATGGCCGGGGGACGTTCGGTGGACCCAGTACTTC
J: TRBJ2-1; size: NA; V: TRBV7-3; D: TRBD2; CDR3: CASSAGTSGIYNEQFF; DNA: TGTGCCAGCAGTGCCGGGACTAGCGGGATCTACAATGAGCAGTTCTTC
J: TRBJ2-1; size: NA; V: TRBV6-2/TRBV6-3; D: TRBD2; CDR3: CASSYQGLAKDNEQFF; DNA: TGTGCCAGCAGTTACCAGGGACTAGCGAAAGACAATGAGCAGTTCTTC
J: TRBJ2-1; size: NA; V: TRBV7-3; D: NA; CDR3: CASSLVPGVAYNEQFF; DNA: TGTGCCAGCAGCTTAGTTCCGGGGGTGGCCTACAATGAGCAGTTCTTC
J: TRBJ2-2; size: NA; V: TRBV2; D: NA; CDR3: CASSERLTGELFF; DNA: TGTGCCAGCAGTGAGAGACTCACCGGGGAGCTGTTTTTT
J: TRBJ1-1; size: NA; V: TRBV4-1; D: TRBD1; CDR3: CASSQKRGNDRDYTEAFF; DNA: TGCGCCAGCAGCCAGAAAAGGGGCAACGACAGGGATTACACTGAAGCTTTCTTT
J: TRBJ1-2; size: few; V: TRBV11-2; D: NA; CDR3: CASSLDRSGGGYGYTF; DNA: TGTGCCAGCAGCTTAGACCGAAGCGGGGGTGGCTATGGCTACACCTTC
J: TRBJ1-1; size: NA; V: TRBV7-9; D: TRBD1; CDR3: CASSSPARGPSNTEAFF; DNA: TGTGCCAGCAGCTCCCCTGCGAGGGGGCCCTCGAACACTGAAGCTTTCTTT
J: TRBJ2-1; size: NA; V: TRBV6-5; D: TRBD2; CDR3: CASNLAGLENEQFF; DNA: TGTGCCAGCAATTTAGCGGGGTTAGAGAATGAGCAGTTCTTC
J: TRBJ2-2; size: NA; V: TRBV19; D: NA; CDR3: CASSVRGGELFF; DNA: TGTGCCAGTAGTGTCAGGGGCGGGGAGCTGTTTTTT
J: TRBJ2-1; size: once; V: TRBV7-9; D: TRBD2; CDR3: CASSWGLAGIYNEQFF; DNA: TGTGCCAGCAGCTGGGGACTAGCGGGTATCTACAATGAGCAGTTCTTC
J: TRBJ2-1; size: NA; V: TRBV27; D: TRBD2; CDR3: CASSHGLAGHYNEQFF; DNA: TGTGCCAGCAGTCACGGACTAGCGGGGCACTACAATGAGCAGTTCTTC
J: TRBJ2-7; size: few; V: TRBV19; D: NA; CDR3: CASSPRQVRVTYEQYF; DNA: TGTGCCAGTAGTCCTAGACAGGTTCGGGTGACCTACGAGCAGTACTTC
J: TRBJ1-5; size: few; V: TRBV30; D: TRBD1; CDR3: CAWSPDPPGGQPQHF; DNA: TGTGCCTGGAGCCCAGACCCCCCAGGGGGTCAGCCCCAGCATTTT
J: TRBJ2-1; size: NA; V: TRBV5-1; D: TRBD2; CDR3: CASSLSGTNEQFF; DNA: TGCGCCAGCAGCTTAAGCGGGACCAATGAGCAGTTCTTC
J: TRBJ1-2; size: NA; V: TRBV19; D: NA; CDR3: CASSTRDTEDSYTF; DNA: TGTGCCAGTAGTACAAGGGACACGGAGGACAGCTACACCTTC
J: TRBJ1-5; size: NA; V: TRBV30; D: NA; CDR3: CAWSPNSNQPQHF; DNA: TGTGCCTGGAGTCCTAATAGCAATCAGCCCCAGCATTTT
J: TRBJ2-3; size: NA; V: TRBV5-6; D: TRBD1; CDR3: CASSPRGRTDTQYF; DNA: TGTGCCAGCAGCCCCAGGGGGCGAACGGATACGCAGTATTTT
J: TRBJ2-2; size: NA; V: TRBV19; D: TRBD2; CDR3: CASKSGTGNTGELFF; DNA: TGTGCCAGTAAAAGCGGGACGGGGAACACCGGGGAGCTGTTTTTT
J: TRBJ2-2; size: NA; V: TRBV2; D: NA; CDR3: CASSPLENTGELFF; DNA: TGTGCCAGCAGCCCTTTAGAGAACACCGGGGAGCTGTTTTTT
J: TRBJ1-5; size: once; V: TRBV19; D: TRBD1; CDR3: CVSSITGGNQPQHF; DNA: TGTGTCAGTAGTATCACAGGGGGCAATCAGCCCCAGCATTTT
J: TRBJ2-7; size: NA; V: TRBV6-6; D: NA; CDR3: CASTAGGSYEQYF; DNA: TGTGCCAGTACGGCAGGGGGGTCCTACGAGCAGTACTTC
J: TRBJ2-2; size: NA; V: TRBV3-1/TRBV3-2; D: NA; CDR3: CATRSAGGTGELFF; DNA: TGTGCCACCAGGTCCGCCGGGGGAACCGGGGAGCTGTTTTTT
J: TRBJ1-6; size: NA; V: TRBV28; D: NA; CDR3: CASSLFPSYNSPLHF; DNA: TGTGCCAGCAGTTTATTCCCTAGTTATAATTCACCCCTCCACTTT
J: TRBJ2-2; size: NA; V: TRBV7-3; D: TRBD2; CDR3: CASSPLGLAGGLSTGELFF; DNA: TGTGCCAGCAGCCCCCTCGGGCTAGCGGGAGGGTTGAGCACCGGGGAGCTGTTTTTT
J: TRBJ1-1; size: NA; V: TRBV6-2/TRBV6-3; D: TRBD1; CDR3: CASSFKTGTANTEAFF; DNA: TGTGCCAGCAGTTTCAAAACCGGGACAGCCAACACTGAAGCTTTCTTT
J: TRBJ2-2; size: NA; V: TRBV5-1; D: TRBD1; CDR3: CASSSQQGSGELFF; DNA: TGCGCCAGCAGCTCACAACAGGGGTCCGGGGAGCTGTTTTTT
J: TRBJ2-1; size: NA; V: TRBV2; D: NA; CDR3: CASSVGTRRINEQFF; DNA: TGTGCCAGCAGTGTCGGGACTCGGAGAATTAATGAGCAGTTCTTC
J: TRBJ2-7; size: once; V: TRBV9; D: NA; CDR3: CASSTGVGGEQYF; DNA: TGTGCCAGCAGCACAGGCGTCGGGGGCGAGCAGTACTTC
J: TRBJ2-7; size: NA; V: TRBV7-2; D: TRBD1; CDR3: CASSPSGTGSREQYF; DNA: TGTGCCAGCAGCCCAAGTGGGACAGGGTCGAGAGAGCAGTACTTC
J: TRBJ1-2; size: NA; V: TRBV12-3/TRBV12-4; D: NA; CDR3: CASCKDRRYGYTF; DNA: TGTGCCAGCTGCAAAGACAGGCGCTATGGCTACACCTTC
J: TRBJ2-2; size: NA; V: TRBV3-1/TRBV3-2; D: NA; CDR3: CASSQRGGLATGELFF; DNA: TGTGCCAGCAGCCAAAGGGGCGGTTTGGCCACCGGGGAGCTGTTTTTT
J: TRBJ1-2; size: NA; V: TRBV19; D: NA; CDR3: CASSIDRMGKINYGYTF; DNA: TGTGCCAGTAGTATAGATCGTATGGGCAAGATCAACTATGGCTACACCTTC
J: TRBJ2-2; size: few; V: TRBV5-1; D: TRBD1; CDR3: CASSPGGSYTGELFF; DNA: TGCGCCAGCAGCCCAGGGGGTAGCTACACCGGGGAGCTGTTTTTT
J: TRBJ2-3; size: NA; V: TRBV18; D: NA; CDR3: CASSPLGRSTDTQYF; DNA: TGTGCCAGCTCACCACTCGGCAGGAGCACAGATACGCAGTATTTT
J: TRBJ2-7; size: once; V: TRBV3-1/TRBV3-2; D: NA; CDR3: CASSPQLGSYYEQYF; DNA: TGTGCCAGCAGCCCCCAGTTGGGCTCCTACTACGAGCAGTACTTC
J: TRBJ2-3; size: NA; V: TRBV5-4; D: TRBD2; CDR3: CASSEVSGTGTDTQYF; DNA: TGTGCCAGCAGCGAAGTTAGCGGGACGGGCACAGATACGCAGTATTTT
J: TRBJ1-2; size: NA; V: TRBV7-3; D: NA; CDR3: CASSLMRRGKQSYTF; DNA: TGTGCCAGCAGCTTAATGAGGCGCGGGAAACAATCATACACCTTC
J: TRBJ1-2; size: NA; V: TRBV2; D: TRBD1; CDR3: CASSTGVLDGYTF; DNA: TGTGCCAGCAGCACAGGGGTTTTGGATGGCTACACCTTC
J: TRBJ2-1; size: once; V: TRBV5-8; D: TRBD1; CDR3: CASSLRQGFLFF; DNA: TGTGCCAGCAGCTTGCGACAGGGGTTTTTGTTCTTC
J: TRBJ2-6; size: once; V: TRBV5-1; D: NA; CDR3: CASSLGATGANVLTF; DNA: TGCGCCAGCAGCTTGGGGGCAACTGGGGCCAACGTCCTGACTTTC
J: TRBJ2-4; size: NA; V: TRBV21-1; D: NA; CDR3: CASRRDRLAKNIQYF; DNA: TGTGCCAGCAGGAGGGACAGACTAGCCAAAAACATTCAGTACTTC
J: TRBJ1-6; size: NA; V: TRBV27; D: NA; CDR3: CASRGGGGDSPLHF; DNA: TGTGCCAGCAGGGGTGGGGGGGGAGATTCACCCCTCCACTTT
J: TRBJ1-5; size: NA; V: TRBV19; D: NA; CDR3: CASSIEQPNQPQHF; DNA: TGTGCCAGTAGTATAGAACAGCCTAATCAGCCCCAGCATTTT
J: TRBJ1-1; size: NA; V: TRBV15; D: NA; CDR3: CATRRQRADTEAFF; DNA: TGTGCCACCAGGAGACAGCGGGCAGACACTGAAGCTTTCTTT
J: TRBJ2-2; size: NA; V: TRBV9; D: NA; CDR3: CASSATASNTGELFF; DNA: TGTGCCAGCAGCGCGACAGCATCGAACACCGGGGAGCTGTTTTTT
J: TRBJ1-2; size: once; V: TRBV9; D: NA; CDR3: CASSSQLAGGYTF; DNA: TGTGCCAGCAGCTCACAGCTGGCGGGTGGCTACACCTTC
J: TRBJ1-2; size: once; V: TRBV28; D: TRBD1; CDR3: CASSLDRGRGGYTF; DNA: TGTGCCAGCAGTCTCGACAGGGGGAGGGGTGGCTACACCTTC
J: TRBJ2-2; size: NA; V: TRBV10-3; D: NA; CDR3: CAIKSNRVNTGELFF; DNA: TGTGCCATCAAGAGTAACAGGGTGAACACCGGGGAGCTGTTTTTT
J: TRBJ1-3; size: NA; V: TRBV9; D: NA; CDR3: CASSLGPRHVGNTIYF; DNA: TGTGCCAGCAGCTTAGGACCCCGACACGTCGGAAACACCATATATTTT